Listed below are T cell receptor beta chains from one sample, sequenced in a study of blood T cell repertoires in COVID-19. The method was immunoSEQ multiplex PCR; TCRdb's version includes in-frame clones alone and lacks a portion of them. The sample comprises 250,000 to 300,000 clones, around 83% of which are singletons, and 3.6% rests with the top ten. The source material was peripheral blood. Source of these receptors: a man between 18 and 29 years old with active or convalescent COVID-19. Each CDR3 is given with its conserved first and last residue. D genes are given only for firm matches. Expanded clones are given a class, and other clones once, few, many or no size at all.

V gene: TRBV7-2
D gene: TRBD1
clone size: NA
J gene: TRBJ1-2
CDR3 DNA: TGTGCCAGCAGCTTGACAGGGGTACGAGGCTACACCTTC
CDR3 protein: CASSLTGVRGYTF

V gene: TRBV18
D gene: NA
clone size: NA
J gene: TRBJ2-3
CDR3 DNA: TGTGCCAGCTCACCACAGGGGGCAGATACGCAGTATTTT
CDR3 protein: CASSPQGADTQYF

V gene: TRBV6-5
D gene: TRBD1
clone size: NA
J gene: TRBJ1-5
CDR3 DNA: TGTGCCAGCACCGGGACAGGGGATAATCAGCCCCAGCATTTT
CDR3 protein: CASTGTGDNQPQHF

V gene: TRBV28
D gene: NA
clone size: NA
J gene: TRBJ1-2
CDR3 DNA: TGTGCCAGCAGTTCAAGGGGTGGGAACTATGGCTACACCTTC
CDR3 protein: CASSSRGGNYGYTF

V gene: TRBV19
D gene: NA
clone size: NA
J gene: TRBJ2-1
CDR3 DNA: TGTGCCAGCCACTCAGGGGACCAGTACTACAATGAGCAGTTCTTC
CDR3 protein: CASHSGDQYYNEQFF

V gene: TRBV18
D gene: TRBD2
clone size: NA
J gene: TRBJ2-7
CDR3 DNA: TGTGCCAGCTCACCGCTCCCTGGGCGGGGGGAAGTCGAGCAGTACTTC
CDR3 protein: CASSPLPGRGEVEQYF

V gene: TRBV7-3
D gene: TRBD2
clone size: NA
J gene: TRBJ2-5
CDR3 DNA: TGTGCCAGCCGACCTAGCGGGGGGCCCCAAGAGACCCAGTACTTC
CDR3 protein: CASRPSGGPQETQYF

V gene: TRBV28
D gene: NA
clone size: many
J gene: TRBJ2-7
CDR3 DNA: TGTGCCAGCAGTTTCTCACTATCAGGGGAGACACTTAGCTCCTACGAGCAGTACTTC
CDR3 protein: CASSFSLSGETLSSYEQYF

V gene: TRBV11-2
D gene: NA
clone size: NA
J gene: TRBJ1-1
CDR3 DNA: TGTGCCAGCAGCCCCCGAAGAACGGGCACTGAAGCTTTCTTT
CDR3 protein: CASSPRRTGTEAFF

V gene: TRBV11-3
D gene: NA
clone size: NA
J gene: TRBJ2-5
CDR3 DNA: TGTGCCAGCAGCTTTTTGGGGGGACAAGAGACCCAGTACTTC
CDR3 protein: CASSFLGGQETQYF

V gene: TRBV4-2
D gene: NA
clone size: NA
J gene: TRBJ2-6
CDR3 DNA: TGTGCCAGCAGCCAAGAGGGGCCGGGACAATCTGGGGCCAACGTCCTGACTTTC
CDR3 protein: CASSQEGPGQSGANVLTF

V gene: TRBV27
D gene: TRBD1
clone size: NA
J gene: TRBJ2-2
CDR3 DNA: TGTGCCAGCAGTCGACAGGGGGCGACCGGGGAGCTGTTTTTT
CDR3 protein: CASSRQGATGELFF

V gene: TRBV15
D gene: NA
clone size: NA
J gene: TRBJ1-1
CDR3 DNA: TGTGCCACCGCGGCGGGTGGAAACACTGAAGCTTTCTTT
CDR3 protein: CATAAGGNTEAFF

V gene: TRBV6-2/TRBV6-3
D gene: TRBD1
clone size: NA
J gene: TRBJ2-7
CDR3 DNA: TGTGCCAGCAGTCGGGACAGGGTGGAGAGAGTCGTCAAGTCCGAGCAGTACTTC
CDR3 protein: CASSRDRVERVVKSEQYF

V gene: TRBV6-5
D gene: TRBD1
clone size: few
J gene: TRBJ1-2
CDR3 DNA: TGTGCCAGCAGTCCACAAGGGACAGCCCCGGGGGGCTACACCTTC
CDR3 protein: CASSPQGTAPGGYTF

V gene: TRBV28
D gene: TRBD1
clone size: NA
J gene: TRBJ1-5
CDR3 DNA: TGTGCCAGCGGAATCCCCACAGGGGGCGGTCAGCCCCAGCATTTT
CDR3 protein: CASGIPTGGGQPQHF

V gene: TRBV30
D gene: NA
clone size: once
J gene: TRBJ1-1
CDR3 DNA: TGTGCCTGGAGTGTCAGGGGCACTGAAGCTTTCTTT
CDR3 protein: CAWSVRGTEAFF

V gene: TRBV2
D gene: NA
clone size: NA
J gene: TRBJ1-5
CDR3 DNA: TGTGCCAGCAGTGAAGCGGGGGCTGGGCCCCAGCATTTT
CDR3 protein: CASSEAGAGPQHF

V gene: TRBV6-6
D gene: TRBD2
clone size: NA
J gene: TRBJ2-5
CDR3 DNA: TGTGCCAGCAGTCACGGGGGGACTAGCGGATCCAAGGGGGAGACCCAGTACTTC
CDR3 protein: CASSHGGTSGSKGETQYF

V gene: TRBV11-3
D gene: NA
clone size: NA
J gene: TRBJ1-2
CDR3 DNA: TGTGCCAGCAGCCACCTTAGCCGGCGAGCTAACTATGGCTACACCTTC
CDR3 protein: CASSHLSRRANYGYTF

V gene: TRBV6-1
D gene: TRBD1
clone size: many
J gene: TRBJ2-5
CDR3 DNA: TGTGCCAGCAGTGAGACTTGGACAGGGGGCGGGGAGACCCAGTACTTC
CDR3 protein: CASSETWTGGGETQYF

V gene: TRBV27
D gene: TRBD1
clone size: NA
J gene: TRBJ1-1
CDR3 DNA: TGTGCCAGCAAGTACCCTGGGACAGCTGAAGCTTTCTTT
CDR3 protein: CASKYPGTAEAFF

V gene: TRBV27
D gene: NA
clone size: NA
J gene: TRBJ1-1
CDR3 DNA: TGTGCCAGCAGTTTATTAGGTCAGGGGTTGAACACTGAAGCTTTCTTT
CDR3 protein: CASSLLGQGLNTEAFF

V gene: TRBV14
D gene: TRBD1
clone size: NA
J gene: TRBJ2-7
CDR3 DNA: TGTGCCAGCAGCCAAGGGGGGACAGGGGGCTACGAGCAGTACTTC
CDR3 protein: CASSQGGTGGYEQYF

V gene: TRBV5-7
D gene: TRBD1
clone size: NA
J gene: TRBJ2-7
CDR3 DNA: TGTGCCAGCAGCTTGGTCGCGACAGGGGTGACCTACGAGCAGTACTTC
CDR3 protein: CASSLVATGVTYEQYF

V gene: TRBV4-2
D gene: NA
clone size: NA
J gene: TRBJ2-1
CDR3 DNA: TGTGCCAGCAGCCAGGGTACAGGTTTGGATGAGCAGTTCTTC
CDR3 protein: CASSQGTGLDEQFF

V gene: TRBV7-9
D gene: TRBD1
clone size: NA
J gene: TRBJ1-1
CDR3 DNA: TGTGCCAGCGTGCGGGCGGGGACAGGCACTGAAGCTTTCTTT
CDR3 protein: CASVRAGTGTEAFF

V gene: TRBV3-1/TRBV3-2
D gene: TRBD2
clone size: NA
J gene: TRBJ2-1
CDR3 DNA: TGTGCCAGCAGCCAAACTAGCGGGAGGTTTGAGCAGTTCTTC
CDR3 protein: CASSQTSGRFEQFF

V gene: TRBV5-1
D gene: TRBD2
clone size: NA
J gene: TRBJ2-7
CDR3 DNA: TGCGCCAGCGCCCCGGGGGGGCTGTACGAGCAGTACTTC
CDR3 protein: CASAPGGLYEQYF

V gene: TRBV19
D gene: NA
clone size: NA
J gene: TRBJ1-1
CDR3 DNA: TGTGCCAGTAGATCAGGGGTGACTGAAGCTTTCTTT
CDR3 protein: CASRSGVTEAFF

V gene: TRBV19
D gene: NA
clone size: NA
J gene: TRBJ1-4
CDR3 DNA: TGTGCCAGTAGTGTGGGGACACAGGGTGAAAAACTGTTTTTT
CDR3 protein: CASSVGTQGEKLFF

V gene: TRBV30
D gene: TRBD1
clone size: NA
J gene: TRBJ1-3
CDR3 DNA: TGTGCCTGGAGGAGAGAACAGGGGGCACGAAACACCATATATTTT
CDR3 protein: CAWRREQGARNTIYF

V gene: TRBV3-1/TRBV3-2
D gene: NA
clone size: NA
J gene: TRBJ1-3
CDR3 DNA: TGTGCCAGCAGCCAGGGCCCCGTCGAAAACACCATATATTTT
CDR3 protein: CASSQGPVENTIYF

V gene: TRBV7-9
D gene: NA
clone size: NA
J gene: TRBJ2-2
CDR3 DNA: TGTGCCAGCAGCCCAGCCCGGGAGAGCCTAAACACCGGGGAGCTGTTTTTT
CDR3 protein: CASSPARESLNTGELFF

V gene: TRBV6-5
D gene: NA
clone size: NA
J gene: TRBJ1-2
CDR3 DNA: TGTGCCAGCGGGGAGGGAGCTGGCTACACCTTC
CDR3 protein: CASGEGAGYTF

V gene: TRBV7-3
D gene: NA
clone size: NA
J gene: TRBJ2-1
CDR3 DNA: TGTGCCAGCAGCTCTTATTCTAGCGACAATGAGCAGTTCTTC
CDR3 protein: CASSSYSSDNEQFF

V gene: TRBV2
D gene: NA
clone size: NA
J gene: TRBJ2-1
CDR3 DNA: TGTGCCAGCAGGATACGGAGCTCCTACAATGAGCAGTTCTTC
CDR3 protein: CASRIRSSYNEQFF